This T cell receptor beta chain was sequenced in a study of T cells in Graves' hyperthyroidism and ophthalmopathy. Overall study results and limits: Blood also held most thyroid clonotypes expanded beyond 0.001. The model identified upcoming ophthalmopathy a median about 7.1 months ahead of onset.

On this clonotype itself: Its cognate antigen is unknown.

A 10 ml volume of fresh peripheral blood provided the PBMCs. Between the trimmed V and J ends, which lost 5 bases and 3 bases, there was a span of 11 bases. Germline V gene lookup returns CDR1 PRHDT and CDR2 FYEKMQ (reference sequence). The CDR3 covers 13 residues. Amplification yielded TCR beta CDR3 regions, with RNA transcripts as the source. First-round RT-PCR of the TCR CDR3 relied on the HTBI primer set. TCRdb itself ran the multiplex PCR reads through MiXCR, one entry per CDR3 protein. The sample carries about 500,000 distinct CDR3 sequences, 15% to 20% recorded once. The sample consisted of blood. This TCR was sampled from a woman between 25 and 40 years old with Graves' ophthalmopathy. V gene TRBV13 combines with J gene TRBJ2-7; a possible D gene is TRBD2 (5 bases). The CDR3 sequence: CASSRDGLYEQYF. As DNA, the CDR3 is TGTGCCAGCAGCCGTGACGGACTCTACGAGCAGTACTTC.